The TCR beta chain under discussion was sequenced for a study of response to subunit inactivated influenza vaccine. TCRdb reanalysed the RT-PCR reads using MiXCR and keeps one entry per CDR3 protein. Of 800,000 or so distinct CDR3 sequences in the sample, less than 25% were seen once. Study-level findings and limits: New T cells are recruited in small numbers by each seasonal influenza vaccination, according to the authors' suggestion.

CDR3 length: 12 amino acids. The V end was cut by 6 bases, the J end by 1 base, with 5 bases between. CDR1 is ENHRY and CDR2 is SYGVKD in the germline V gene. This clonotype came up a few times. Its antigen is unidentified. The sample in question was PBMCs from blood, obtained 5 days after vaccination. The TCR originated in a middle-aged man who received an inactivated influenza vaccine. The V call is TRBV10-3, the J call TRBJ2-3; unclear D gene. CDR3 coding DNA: TGTGCCATCAGCTCAGGCACAGATACGCAGTATTTT. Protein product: CAISSGTDTQYF.